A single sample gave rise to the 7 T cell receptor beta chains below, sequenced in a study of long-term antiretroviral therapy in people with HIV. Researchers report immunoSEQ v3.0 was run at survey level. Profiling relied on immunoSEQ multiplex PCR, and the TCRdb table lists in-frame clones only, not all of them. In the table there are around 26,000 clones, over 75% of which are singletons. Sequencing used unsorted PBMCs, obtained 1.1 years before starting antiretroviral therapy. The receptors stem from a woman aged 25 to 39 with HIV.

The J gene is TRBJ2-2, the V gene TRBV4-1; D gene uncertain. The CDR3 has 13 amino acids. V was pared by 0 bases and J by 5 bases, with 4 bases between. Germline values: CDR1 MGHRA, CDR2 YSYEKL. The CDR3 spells CASSQDVTGELFF. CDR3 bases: TGCGCCAGCAGCCAAGATGTTACCGGGGAGCTGTTTTTT.

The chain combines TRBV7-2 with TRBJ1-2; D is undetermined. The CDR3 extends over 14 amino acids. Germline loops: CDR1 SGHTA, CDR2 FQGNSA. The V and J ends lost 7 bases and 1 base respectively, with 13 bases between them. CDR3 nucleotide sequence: TGTGCCAGCACCCCCCAGACGGGTAACTATGGCTACACCTTC. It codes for CASTPQTGNYGYTF.

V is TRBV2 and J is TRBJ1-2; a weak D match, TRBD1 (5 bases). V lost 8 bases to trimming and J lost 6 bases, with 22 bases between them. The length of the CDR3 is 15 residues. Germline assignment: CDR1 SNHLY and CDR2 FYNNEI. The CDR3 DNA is TGTGCCAGCCAATTTGCCCCGGGGGAGGTTGATGGCTACACCTTC. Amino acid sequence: CASQFAPGEVDGYTF.

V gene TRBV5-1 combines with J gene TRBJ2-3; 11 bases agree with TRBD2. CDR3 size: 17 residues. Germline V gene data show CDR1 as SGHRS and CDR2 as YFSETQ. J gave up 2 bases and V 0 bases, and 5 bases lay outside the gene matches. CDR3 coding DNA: TGCGCCAGCAGCTTGGCCTTGACTAGCGGGGCCACAGATACGCAGTATTTT. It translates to CASSLALTSGATDTQYF. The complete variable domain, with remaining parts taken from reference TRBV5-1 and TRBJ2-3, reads KAGVTQTPRYLIKTRGQQVTLSCSPISGHRSVSWYQQTPGQGLQFLFEYFSETQRNKGNFPGRFSGRQFSNSRSEMNVSTLELGDSALYLCASSLALTSGATDTQYFGPGTRLTVL.

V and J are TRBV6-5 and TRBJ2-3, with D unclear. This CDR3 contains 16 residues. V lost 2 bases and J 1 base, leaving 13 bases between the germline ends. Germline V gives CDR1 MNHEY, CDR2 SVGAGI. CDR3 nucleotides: TGTGCCAGCAGTTACCCGTCGGGTGCGGGCACAGATACGCAGTATTTT. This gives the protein CASSYPSGAGTDTQYF.

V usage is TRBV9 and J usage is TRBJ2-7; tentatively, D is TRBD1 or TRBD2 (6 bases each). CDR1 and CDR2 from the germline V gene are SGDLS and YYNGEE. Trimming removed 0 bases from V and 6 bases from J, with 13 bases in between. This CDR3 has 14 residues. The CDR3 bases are TGTGCCAGCAGCGTAGCCTCCGGAGGGGGCGAGCAGTACTTC. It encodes CASSVASGGGEQYF.

This CDR3 reads CASSLALSGSGQPQHF. CDR3 in DNA: TGTGCCAGCAGCTTAGCGCTCTCAGGGTCCGGTCAGCCCCAGCATTTT. The rearrangement links TRBV7-8 to TRBJ1-5; D is perhaps TRBD1 (5 bases). This CDR3 spans 16 amino acids. V lost 0 bases and J 6 bases, leaving 15 bases between the germline ends. Germline lookup yields CDR1 SGHVS and CDR2 FQNEAQ.